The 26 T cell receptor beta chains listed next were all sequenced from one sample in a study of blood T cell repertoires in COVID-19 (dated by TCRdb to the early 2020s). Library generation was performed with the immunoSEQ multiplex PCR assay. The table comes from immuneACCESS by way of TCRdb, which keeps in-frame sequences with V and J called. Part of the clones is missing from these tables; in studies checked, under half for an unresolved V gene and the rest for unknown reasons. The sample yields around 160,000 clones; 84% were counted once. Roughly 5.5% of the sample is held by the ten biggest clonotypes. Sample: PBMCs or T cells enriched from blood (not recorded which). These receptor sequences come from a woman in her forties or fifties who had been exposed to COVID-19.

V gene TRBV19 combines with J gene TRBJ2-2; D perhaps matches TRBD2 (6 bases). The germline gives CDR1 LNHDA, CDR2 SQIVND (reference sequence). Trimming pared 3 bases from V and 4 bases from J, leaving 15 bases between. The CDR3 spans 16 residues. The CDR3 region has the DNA TGTGCCAGTAGTATCCGACTAGACCCCGCCACCGGGGAGCTGTTTTTT. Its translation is CASSIRLDPATGELFF.

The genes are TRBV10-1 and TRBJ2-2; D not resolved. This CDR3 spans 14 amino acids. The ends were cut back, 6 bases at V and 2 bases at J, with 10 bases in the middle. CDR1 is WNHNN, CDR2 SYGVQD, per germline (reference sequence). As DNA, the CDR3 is TGCGCCAGCAGCGTGGCAGGCAACACCGGGGAGCTGTTTTTT. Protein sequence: CASSVAGNTGELFF.

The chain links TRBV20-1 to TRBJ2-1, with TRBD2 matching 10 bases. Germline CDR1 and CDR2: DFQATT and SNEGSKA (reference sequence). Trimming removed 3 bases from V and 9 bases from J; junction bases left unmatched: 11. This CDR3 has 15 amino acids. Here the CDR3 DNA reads TGCAGTGCTAGTCTCCCGCTAGCGGGAGTTATTGAGCAGTTCTTC. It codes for CSASLPLAGVIEQFF.

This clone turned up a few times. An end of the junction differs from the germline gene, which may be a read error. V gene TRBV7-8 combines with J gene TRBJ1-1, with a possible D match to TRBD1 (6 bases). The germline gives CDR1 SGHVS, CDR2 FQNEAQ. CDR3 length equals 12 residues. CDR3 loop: CASSPDRLDPRF. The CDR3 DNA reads TGTGCCAGCAGCCCCGACAGGTTGGACCCCCGTTTT.

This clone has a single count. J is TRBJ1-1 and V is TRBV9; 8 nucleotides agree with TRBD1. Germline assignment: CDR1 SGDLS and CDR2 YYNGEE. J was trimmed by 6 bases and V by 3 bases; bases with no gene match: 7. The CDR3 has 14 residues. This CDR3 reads CASSATGVVAEAFF. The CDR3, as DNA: TGTGCCAGCAGCGCGACAGGGGTGGTCGCTGAAGCTTTCTTT.

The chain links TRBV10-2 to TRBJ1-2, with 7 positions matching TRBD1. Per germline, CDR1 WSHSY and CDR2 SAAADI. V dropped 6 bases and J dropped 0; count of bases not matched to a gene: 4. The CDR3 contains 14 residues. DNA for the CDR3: TGCGCCAGCAGCCCCGACAGGGCTAACTATGGCTACACCTTC. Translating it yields CASSPDRANYGYTF.

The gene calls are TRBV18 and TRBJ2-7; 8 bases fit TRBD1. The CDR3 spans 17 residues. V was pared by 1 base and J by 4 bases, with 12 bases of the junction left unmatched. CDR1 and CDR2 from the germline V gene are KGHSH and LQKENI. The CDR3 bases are TGTGCCAGCTCACCACTCGGACAGGGAAATTCCCTATACGAGCAGTACTTC. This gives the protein CASSPLGQGNSLYEQYF.

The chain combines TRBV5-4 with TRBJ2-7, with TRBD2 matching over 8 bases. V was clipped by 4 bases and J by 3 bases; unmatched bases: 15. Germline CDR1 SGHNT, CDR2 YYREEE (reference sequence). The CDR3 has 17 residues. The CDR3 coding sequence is TGTGCCAGCAGCCCGGGCCGAGGCGGGAGGTACATCTACGAGCAGTACTTC. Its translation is CASSPGRGGRYIYEQYF.

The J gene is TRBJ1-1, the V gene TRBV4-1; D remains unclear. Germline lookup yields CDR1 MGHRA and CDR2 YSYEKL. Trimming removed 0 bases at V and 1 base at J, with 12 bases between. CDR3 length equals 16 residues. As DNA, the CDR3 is TGCGCCAGCAGCCAAGACCCGGGGATGAGGAACACTGAAGCTTTCTTT. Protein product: CASSQDPGMRNTEAFF.

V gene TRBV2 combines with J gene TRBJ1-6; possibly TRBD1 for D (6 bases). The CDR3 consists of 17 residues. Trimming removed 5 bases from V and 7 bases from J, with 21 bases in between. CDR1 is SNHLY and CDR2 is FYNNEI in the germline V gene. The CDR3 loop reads CASSNLLGTPLNSPLHF. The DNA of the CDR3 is TGTGCCAGCAGTAACCTTCTCGGGACACCCCTAAATTCACCCCTCCACTTT.

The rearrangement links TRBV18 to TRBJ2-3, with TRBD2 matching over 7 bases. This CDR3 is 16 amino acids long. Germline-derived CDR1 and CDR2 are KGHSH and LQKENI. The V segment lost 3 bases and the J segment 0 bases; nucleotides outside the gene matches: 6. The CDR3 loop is CASSPLAASSTDTQYF. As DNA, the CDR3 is TGTGCCAGCTCACCGCTAGCGGCGTCTAGCACAGATACGCAGTATTTT. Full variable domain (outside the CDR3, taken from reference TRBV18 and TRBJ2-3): NAGVMQNPRHLVRRRGQEARLRCSPMKGHSHVYWYRQLPEEGLKFMVYLQKENIIDESGMPKERFSAEFPKEGPSILRIQQVVRGDSAAYFCASSPLAASSTDTQYFGPGTRLTVL.

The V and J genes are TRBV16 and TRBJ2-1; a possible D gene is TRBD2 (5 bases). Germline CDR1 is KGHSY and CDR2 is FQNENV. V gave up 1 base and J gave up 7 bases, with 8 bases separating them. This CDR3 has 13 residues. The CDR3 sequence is CASSQWEWNEQFF. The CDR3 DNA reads TGTGCCAGCAGCCAATGGGAGTGGAATGAGCAGTTCTTC.

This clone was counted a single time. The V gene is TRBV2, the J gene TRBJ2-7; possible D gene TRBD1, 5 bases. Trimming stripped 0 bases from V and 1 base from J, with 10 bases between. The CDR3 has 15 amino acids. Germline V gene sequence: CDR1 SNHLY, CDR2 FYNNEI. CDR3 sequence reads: CASSEATVLSYEQYF. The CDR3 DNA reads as TGTGCCAGCAGTGAAGCGACAGTTCTTTCCTACGAGCAGTACTTC.

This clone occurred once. The CDR3 loop reads CASSFRSAEAFF. CDR3 sequence (DNA): TGTGCCAGCAGCTTCCGATCGGCTGAAGCTTTCTTT. The gene calls are TRBV11-3 and TRBJ1-1; no definite D call. CDR3 size: 12 residues. Germline V CDR1 and CDR2: SGHNT, YENEEA. Deletions cut 3 bases from V and 6 bases from J, with 8 bases between.

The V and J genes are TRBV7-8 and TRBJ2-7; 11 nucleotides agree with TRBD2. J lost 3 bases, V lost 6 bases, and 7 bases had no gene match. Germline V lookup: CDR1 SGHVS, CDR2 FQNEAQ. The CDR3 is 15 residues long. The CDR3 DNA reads TGTGCCAGCAGGGTAGCGGGAGGGCCAGGCTACGAGCAGTACTTC. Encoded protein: CASRVAGGPGYEQYF.

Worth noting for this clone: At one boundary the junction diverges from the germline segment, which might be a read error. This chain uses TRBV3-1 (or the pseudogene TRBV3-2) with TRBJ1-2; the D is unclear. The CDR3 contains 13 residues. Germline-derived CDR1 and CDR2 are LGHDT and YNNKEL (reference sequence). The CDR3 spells CASKRATDRQLAF. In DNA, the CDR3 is TGTGCCAGCAAGAGGGCTACGGACCGCCAATTAGCCTTC.

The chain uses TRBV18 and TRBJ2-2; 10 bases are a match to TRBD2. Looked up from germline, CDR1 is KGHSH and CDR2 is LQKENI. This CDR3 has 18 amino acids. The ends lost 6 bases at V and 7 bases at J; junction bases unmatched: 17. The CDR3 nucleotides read TGTGCCAGCTCCCCCTCCTTAAGCGGGGGGGCCGTCTACGGGGAGCTGTTTTTT. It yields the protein CASSPSLSGGAVYGELFF.

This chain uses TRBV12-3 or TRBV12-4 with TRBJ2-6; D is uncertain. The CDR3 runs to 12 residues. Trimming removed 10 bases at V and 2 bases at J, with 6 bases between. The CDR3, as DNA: TGTGCCACCTATGCTGGGGCCAACGTCCTGACTTTC. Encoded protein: CATYAGANVLTF.

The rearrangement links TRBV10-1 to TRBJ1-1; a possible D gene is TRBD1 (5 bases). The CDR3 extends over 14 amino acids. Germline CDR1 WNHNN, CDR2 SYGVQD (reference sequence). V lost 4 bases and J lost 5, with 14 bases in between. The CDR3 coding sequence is TGCGCCAGCAGTGCGGGGACTGTGCGGACTGAAGCTTTCTTT. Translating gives CASSAGTVRTEAFF.

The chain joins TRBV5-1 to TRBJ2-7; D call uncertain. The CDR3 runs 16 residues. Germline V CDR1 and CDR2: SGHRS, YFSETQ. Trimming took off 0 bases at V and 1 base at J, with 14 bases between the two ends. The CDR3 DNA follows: TGCGCCAGCAGCTTGGGTGTTATTTCAGGTTCCTACGAGCAGTACTTC. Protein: CASSLGVISGSYEQYF.

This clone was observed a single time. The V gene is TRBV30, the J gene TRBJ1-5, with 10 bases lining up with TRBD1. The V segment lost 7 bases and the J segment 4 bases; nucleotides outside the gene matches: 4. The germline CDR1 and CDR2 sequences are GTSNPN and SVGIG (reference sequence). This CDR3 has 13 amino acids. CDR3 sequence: CAYSGQGNQPQHF. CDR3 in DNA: TGTGCCTACTCGGGACAGGGGAATCAGCCCCAGCATTTT.

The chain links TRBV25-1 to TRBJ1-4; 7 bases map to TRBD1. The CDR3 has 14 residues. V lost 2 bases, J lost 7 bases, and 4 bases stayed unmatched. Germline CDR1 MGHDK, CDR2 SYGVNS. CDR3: CASSEDRASEKLFF. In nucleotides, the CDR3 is TGTGCCAGCAGTGAAGACAGGGCCAGTGAAAAACTGTTTTTT.

The CDR3 bases are TGTGCCAGCAGCCTCCAAGCGGGAGAGGGGTACAATGAGCAGTTCTTC. It translates to CASSLQAGEGYNEQFF. The chain combines TRBV11-3 with TRBJ2-1; 8 nucleotides line up with TRBD2. This CDR3 spans 16 amino acids. The ends lost 5 bases at V and 4 bases at J; junction bases unmatched: 10. Looked up from germline, CDR1 is SGHNT and CDR2 is YENEEA.

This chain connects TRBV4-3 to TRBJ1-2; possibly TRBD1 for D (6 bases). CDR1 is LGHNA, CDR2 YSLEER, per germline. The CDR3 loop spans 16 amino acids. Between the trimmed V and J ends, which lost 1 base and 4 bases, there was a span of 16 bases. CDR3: CASSQGTGGGPYGYTF. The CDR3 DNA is TGCGCCAGCAGCCAAGGAACGGGGGGCGGCCCCTATGGCTACACCTTC.

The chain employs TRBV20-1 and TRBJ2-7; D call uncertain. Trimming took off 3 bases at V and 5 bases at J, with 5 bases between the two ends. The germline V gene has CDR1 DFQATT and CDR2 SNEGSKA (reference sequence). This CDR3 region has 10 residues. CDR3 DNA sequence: TGCAGTGCTAGCATCAACGAGCAGTACTTC. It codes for CSASINEQYF.

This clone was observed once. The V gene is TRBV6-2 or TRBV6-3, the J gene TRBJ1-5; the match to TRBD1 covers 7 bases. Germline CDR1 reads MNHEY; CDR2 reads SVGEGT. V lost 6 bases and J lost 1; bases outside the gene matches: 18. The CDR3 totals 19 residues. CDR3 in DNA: TGTGCCAGCAGCTCGTGGACACCGACAGGGCTAGGAAGCAATCAGCCCCAGCATTTT. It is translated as CASSSWTPTGLGSNQPQHF.